These 9 T cell receptor beta chains share one sample of origin, sequenced in a study of T-cell memory formation after mild COVID-19. Via MiXCR, TCRdb re-called the 5' RACE reads, giving one row per CDR3 protein. The sample records approximately 100,000 distinct CDR3 sequences, 20% to 25% being singletons. The sequencing sample was made of PBMCs or a T cell subset sorted from them (not recorded which). The receptors here all came from a man between 18 and 35 years old who had mild COVID-19 (a few samples of this study predate the infection). Cell type and time point are not known.

The chain employs TRBV4-2 and TRBJ1-1, with unresolved D. This CDR3 is built from 15 residues. The V gene lost 0 bases and the J gene lost 6 bases, with 14 bases spanning the gap. CDR1 and CDR2 (germline): LGHNA, YNFKEQ. The CDR3 reads CASSQDRSGLSEAFF. In DNA, the CDR3 is TGTGCCAGCAGCCAAGATCGGTCGGGTTTGTCTGAAGCTTTCTTT.

The chain combines TRBV4-3 with TRBJ1-3; D gene ambiguous. This CDR3 has 16 amino acids. Germline values: CDR1 LGHNA, CDR2 YSLEER. The V end was cut by 0 bases, the J end by 0 bases, with 9 bases between. For the CDR3, the DNA is TGCGCCAGCAGCCAAGACCAGTCTCTCTCTGGAAACACCATATATTTT. Amino acids: CASSQDQSLSGNTIYF.

The chain uses TRBV6-2 or TRBV6-3 and TRBJ2-1, with 8 bases identical to TRBD1. The junction had 4 bases not matched to a gene; V was cut back by 0 bases and J by 9 bases. The CDR3 has 14 residues. CDR1 is MNHEY, CDR2 SVGEGT, per germline. This chain's CDR3 is CASSYSDRVVEQFF. Here the CDR3 DNA reads TGTGCCAGCAGTTACTCGGACAGGGTGGTTGAGCAGTTCTTC.

This clonotype was seen more than once but under ten times. The chain joins TRBV9 to TRBJ2-3; no firm D call. This CDR3 has 16 amino acids. Germline V gene lookup returns CDR1 SGDLS and CDR2 YYNGEE. Trimming cost V 0 bases and J 1 base, with 12 bases left between them. CDR3 protein: CASSVGGTDRTDTQYF. In nucleotides, the CDR3 is TGTGCCAGCAGCGTAGGGGGAACGGACCGCACAGATACGCAGTATTTT.

This clonotype was observed a handful of times. The rearrangement uses TRBV12-5 and TRBJ2-5; possible D gene TRBD1, 5 bases. Per germline, CDR1 LGHNT and CDR2 FRNRAP. Trimming shortened V by 1 base and J by 0 bases, and 9 bases separated the two germline ends. The CDR3 totals 15 residues. CDR3 sequence reads: CASGLGTLYQETQYF. CDR3 DNA: TGTGCTAGTGGTTTGGGGACATTGTACCAAGAGACCCAGTACTTC. The whole variable domain, remainder taken from reference TRBV12-5 and TRBJ2-5, is DARVTQTPRHKVTEMGQEVTMRCQPILGHNTVFWYRQTMMQGLELLAYFRNRAPLDDSGMPKDRFSAEMPDATLATLKIQPSEPRDSAVYFCASGLGTLYQETQYFGPGTRLLVL.

Only a few counts were recorded for this clonotype. This chain joins TRBV10-2 and TRBJ2-1; 7 nucleotides match TRBD2. CDR1 and CDR2 from the germline V gene are WSHSY and SAAADI. V lost 7 bases, J lost 10 bases, and 10 bases stayed unmatched. CDR3 length: 13 amino acids. CDR3 nucleotide sequence: TGCGCCAGCATCCCGGGACCGGGAGGAGAGCAGTTCTTC. Translation: CASIPGPGGEQFF.

The V and J genes are TRBV6-5 and TRBJ2-2; no definite D call. This CDR3 comprises 15 residues. Trimming took off 5 bases at V and 2 bases at J, with 12 bases between the two ends. CDR1 and CDR2 (germline): MNHEY, SVGAGI. The CDR3: CASSPRNGNTGELFF. DNA for the CDR3: TGTGCCAGCAGTCCGAGGAATGGAAACACCGGGGAGCTGTTTTTT.

This clonotype showed up just a few times. The J gene is TRBJ2-3, the V gene TRBV4-3; tentatively, D is TRBD2 (5 bases). Germline V gene lookup returns CDR1 LGHNA and CDR2 YSLEER. This CDR3 has 16 residues. Deletions cut 0 bases from V and 3 bases from J, with 13 bases between. This CDR3 is CASSQDEGWVTDTQYF. The CDR3 bases are TGCGCCAGCAGCCAAGATGAGGGATGGGTAACAGATACGCAGTATTTT.

This chain uses TRBV19 with TRBJ1-2, with D possibly TRBD1 on 5 matching bases. The CDR3 loop spans 14 amino acids. CDR1 and CDR2 (germline): LNHDA, SQIVND (reference sequence). Trimming took off 3 bases at V and 2 bases at J, with 10 bases between the two ends. CDR3 sequence: CASSIRGDNYGYTF. CDR3 nucleotides: TGTGCCAGTAGTATTCGTGGGGACAACTATGGCTACACCTTC.